The source of this TCR beta chain is a study of CD8 T cells in ankylosing spondylitis. The CDR3 sequence is 16 residues long. The germline gives CDR1 SGHRS, CDR2 YFSETQ. The V end was cut by 0 bases, the J end by 5 bases, with 17 bases between. This clonotype was observed many times. Its antigen is undetermined. Study-wide results and limits: Clones linked with disease were CD8+ and fairly uncommon in the peripheral blood. A TCR beta motif made of about 8 highly homologous variants seemed typical of ankylosing spondylitis blood.

The TCR beta libraries were generated through quantitative 5'-RACE incorporating molecular barcodes. MiXCR, run by TCRdb on the 5' RACE reads, gives a single entry per CDR3 protein. This table has approximately 520,000 distinct CDR3 sequences, approximately 5.3% appearing once. The sequence was collected from a male donor with ankylosing spondylitis. This chain joins TRBV5-1 and TRBJ2-5; D may be TRBD1 or TRBD2 (5 bases each). The source material was blood, either unsorted or a sorted T cell fraction (not recorded which). In nucleotides, the CDR3 is TGCGCCAGCAGCTTGGCTCTAGCTAGTGGGGCGGAGACCCAGTACTTC. The encoded protein is CASSLALASGAETQYF.